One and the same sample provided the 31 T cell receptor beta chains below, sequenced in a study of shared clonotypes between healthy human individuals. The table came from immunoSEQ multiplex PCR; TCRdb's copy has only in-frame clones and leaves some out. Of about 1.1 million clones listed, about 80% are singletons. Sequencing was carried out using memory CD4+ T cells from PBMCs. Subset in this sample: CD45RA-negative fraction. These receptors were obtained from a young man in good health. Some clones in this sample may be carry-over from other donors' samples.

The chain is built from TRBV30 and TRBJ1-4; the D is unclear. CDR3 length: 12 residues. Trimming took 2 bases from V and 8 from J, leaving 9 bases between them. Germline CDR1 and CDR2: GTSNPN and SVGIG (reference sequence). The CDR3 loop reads CAWSRTEEKLFF. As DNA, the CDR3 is TGTGCCTGGAGTCGGACGGAAGAAAAACTGTTTTTT.

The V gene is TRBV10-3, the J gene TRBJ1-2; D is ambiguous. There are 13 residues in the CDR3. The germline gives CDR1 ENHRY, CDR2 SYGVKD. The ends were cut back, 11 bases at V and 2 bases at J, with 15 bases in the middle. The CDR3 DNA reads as TGTGCCGCCTCCCAAAACCCCAACTATGGCTACACCTTC. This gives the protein CAASQNPNYGYTF.

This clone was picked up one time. CDR3 DNA sequence: TGCAGCGTTGCCGGGACTAGCGGGACTCCCTACAATGAGCAGTTCTTC. Its protein product is CSVAGTSGTPYNEQFF. The gene calls are TRBV29-1 and TRBJ2-1; TRBD2 agrees at 13 bases. Germline assignment: CDR1 SQVTM and CDR2 ANQGSEA. The CDR3 length is 16 residues. The J segment lost 2 bases and the V segment lost 4 bases, leaving 5 bases of the junction unmatched.

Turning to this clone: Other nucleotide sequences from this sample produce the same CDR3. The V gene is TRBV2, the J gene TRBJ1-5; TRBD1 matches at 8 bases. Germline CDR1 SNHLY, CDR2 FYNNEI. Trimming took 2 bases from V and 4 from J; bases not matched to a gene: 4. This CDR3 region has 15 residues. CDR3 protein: CASSELQGGNQPQHF. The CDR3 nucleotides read TGTGCCAGCAGTGAACTACAGGGGGGTAATCAGCCCCAGCATTTT.

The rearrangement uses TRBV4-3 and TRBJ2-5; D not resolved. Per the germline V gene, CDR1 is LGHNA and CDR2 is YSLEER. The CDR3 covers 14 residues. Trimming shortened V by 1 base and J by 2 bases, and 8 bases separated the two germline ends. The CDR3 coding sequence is TGCGCCAGCAGCCAAGGTCGGCAGCAAGAGACCCAGTACTTC. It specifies CASSQGRQQETQYF.

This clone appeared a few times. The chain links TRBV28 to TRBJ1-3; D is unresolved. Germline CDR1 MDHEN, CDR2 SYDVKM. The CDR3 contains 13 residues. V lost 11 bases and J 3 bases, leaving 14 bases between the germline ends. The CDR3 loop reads CAGSQALGNTIYF. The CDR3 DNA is TGTGCCGGTAGCCAGGCTCTTGGAAACACCATATATTTT.

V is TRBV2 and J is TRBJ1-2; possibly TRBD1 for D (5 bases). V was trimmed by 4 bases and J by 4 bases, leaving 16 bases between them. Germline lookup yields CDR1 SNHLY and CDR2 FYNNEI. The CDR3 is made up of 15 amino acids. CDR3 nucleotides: TGTGCCAGCAGTGTGATCAGGGAAGGTGGCTATGGCTACACCTTC. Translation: CASSVIREGGYGYTF.

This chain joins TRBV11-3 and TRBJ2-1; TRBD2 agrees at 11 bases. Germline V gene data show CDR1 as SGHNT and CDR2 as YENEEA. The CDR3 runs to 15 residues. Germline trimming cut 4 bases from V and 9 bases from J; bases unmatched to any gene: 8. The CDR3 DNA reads TGTGCCAGCAGCTCAAATAGCGGGAGGGATGGTGAGCAGTTCTTC. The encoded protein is CASSSNSGRDGEQFF.

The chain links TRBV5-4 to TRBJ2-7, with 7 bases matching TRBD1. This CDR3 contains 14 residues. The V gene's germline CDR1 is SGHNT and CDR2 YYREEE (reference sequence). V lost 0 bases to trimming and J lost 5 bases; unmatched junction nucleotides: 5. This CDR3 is CASSLENRGHEQYF. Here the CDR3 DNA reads TGTGCCAGCAGCTTGGAGAACAGGGGCCACGAGCAGTACTTC.

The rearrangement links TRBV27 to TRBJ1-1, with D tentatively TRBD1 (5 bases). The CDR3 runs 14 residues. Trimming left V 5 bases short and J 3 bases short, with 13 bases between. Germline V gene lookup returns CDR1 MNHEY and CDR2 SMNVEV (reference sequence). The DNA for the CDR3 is TGTGCCAGCAGTACCTCTTGGGGGGACACTGAAGCTTTCTTT. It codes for CASSTSWGDTEAFF.

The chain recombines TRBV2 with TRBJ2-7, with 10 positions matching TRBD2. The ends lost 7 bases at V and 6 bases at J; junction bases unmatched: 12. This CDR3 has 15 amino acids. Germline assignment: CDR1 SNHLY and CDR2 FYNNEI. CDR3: CASIHWASGSLEQYF. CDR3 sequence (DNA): TGTGCCAGCATACACTGGGCTAGCGGGAGTCTCGAGCAGTACTTC.

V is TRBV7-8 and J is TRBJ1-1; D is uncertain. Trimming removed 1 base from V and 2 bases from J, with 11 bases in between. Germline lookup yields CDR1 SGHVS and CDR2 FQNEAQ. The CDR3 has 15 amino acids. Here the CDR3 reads CASSLVAGPNTEAFF. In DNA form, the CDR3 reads TGTGCCAGCAGCTTAGTAGCCGGACCAAACACTGAAGCTTTCTTT.

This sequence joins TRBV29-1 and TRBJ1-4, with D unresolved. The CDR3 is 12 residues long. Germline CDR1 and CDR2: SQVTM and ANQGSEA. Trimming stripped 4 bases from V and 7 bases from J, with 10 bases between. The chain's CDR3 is CSVAGWGEKLFF. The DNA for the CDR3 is TGCAGCGTTGCAGGTTGGGGTGAAAAACTGTTTTTT.

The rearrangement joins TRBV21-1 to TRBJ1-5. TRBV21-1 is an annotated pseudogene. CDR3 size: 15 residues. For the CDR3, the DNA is TGTGCCAGCAGCGAAAGTGGGGGTAGCAATCAGCCCCAGCATTTT. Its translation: CASSESGGSNQPQHF.

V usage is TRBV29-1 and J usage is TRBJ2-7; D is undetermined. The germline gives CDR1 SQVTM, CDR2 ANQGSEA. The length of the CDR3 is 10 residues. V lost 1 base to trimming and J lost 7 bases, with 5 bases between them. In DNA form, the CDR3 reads TGCAGCGTTGAAGTTGGGGAGCAGTACTTC. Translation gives CSVEVGEQYF.

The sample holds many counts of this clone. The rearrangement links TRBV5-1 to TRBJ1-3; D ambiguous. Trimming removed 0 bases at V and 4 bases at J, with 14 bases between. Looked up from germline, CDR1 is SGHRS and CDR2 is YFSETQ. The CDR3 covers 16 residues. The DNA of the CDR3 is TGCGCCAGCAGCTTGGAGGCATCGACTGCAGGAAACACCATATATTTT. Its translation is CASSLEASTAGNTIYF.

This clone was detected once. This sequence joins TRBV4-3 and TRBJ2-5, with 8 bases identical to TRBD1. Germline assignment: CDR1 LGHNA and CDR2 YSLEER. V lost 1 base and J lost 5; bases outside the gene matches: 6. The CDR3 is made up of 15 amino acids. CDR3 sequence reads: CASSQVQGAYETQYF. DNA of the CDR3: TGCGCCAGCAGCCAAGTGCAGGGGGCTTATGAGACCCAGTACTTC.

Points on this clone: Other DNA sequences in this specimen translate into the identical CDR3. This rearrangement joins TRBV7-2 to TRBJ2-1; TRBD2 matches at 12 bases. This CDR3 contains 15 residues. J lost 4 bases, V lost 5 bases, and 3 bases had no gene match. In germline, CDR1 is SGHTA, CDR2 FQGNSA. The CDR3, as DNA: TGTGCCAGCAGCGCCGGACTAGCGGGATACAATGAGCAGTTCTTC. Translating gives CASSAGLAGYNEQFF.

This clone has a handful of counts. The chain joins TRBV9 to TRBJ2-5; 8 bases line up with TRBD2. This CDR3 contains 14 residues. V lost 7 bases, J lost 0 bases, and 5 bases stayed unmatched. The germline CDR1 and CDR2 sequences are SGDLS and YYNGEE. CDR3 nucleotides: TGTGCCAGCGGCGGGGGGCCCCACCAAGAGACCCAGTACTTC. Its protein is CASGGGPHQETQYF.

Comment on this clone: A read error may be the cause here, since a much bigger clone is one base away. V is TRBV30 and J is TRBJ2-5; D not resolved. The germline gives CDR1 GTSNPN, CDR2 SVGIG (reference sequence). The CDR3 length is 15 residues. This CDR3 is CAWSQLVGYQETQHF. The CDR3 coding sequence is TGTGCCTGGAGTCAATTAGTGGGGTATCAAGAGACCCAGCACTTC. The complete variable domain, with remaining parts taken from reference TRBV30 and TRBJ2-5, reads SQTIHQWPATLVQPVGSPLSLECTVEGTSNPNLYWYRQAAGRGLQLLFYSVGIGQISSEVPQNLSASRPQDRQFILSSKKLLLSDSGFYLCAWSQLVGYQETQHFGPGTRLLVL.

The DNA for the CDR3 is TGTGCCAGCCTAGACCCGGGCCAAAACTATGGCTACACCTTC. It yields the protein CASLDPGQNYGYTF. J is TRBJ1-2 and V is TRBV2; D remains unclear. V shed 8 bases and J shed 2 bases, with 15 bases lying between them. The CDR3 totals 14 residues. Germline CDR1 is SNHLY and CDR2 is FYNNEI.

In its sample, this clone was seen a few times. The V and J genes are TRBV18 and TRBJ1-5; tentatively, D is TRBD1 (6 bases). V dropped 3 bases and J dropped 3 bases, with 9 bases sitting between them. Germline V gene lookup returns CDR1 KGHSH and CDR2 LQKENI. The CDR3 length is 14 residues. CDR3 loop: CASSPTGDNQPQHF. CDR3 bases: TGTGCCAGCTCACCGACAGGAGACAATCAGCCCCAGCATTTT.

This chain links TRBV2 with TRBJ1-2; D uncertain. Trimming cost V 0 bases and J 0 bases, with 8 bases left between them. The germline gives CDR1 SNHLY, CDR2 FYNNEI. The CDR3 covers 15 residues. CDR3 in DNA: TGTGCCAGCAGTGAAGCTTCGGAAGCTAACTATGGCTACACCTTC. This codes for CASSEASEANYGYTF.

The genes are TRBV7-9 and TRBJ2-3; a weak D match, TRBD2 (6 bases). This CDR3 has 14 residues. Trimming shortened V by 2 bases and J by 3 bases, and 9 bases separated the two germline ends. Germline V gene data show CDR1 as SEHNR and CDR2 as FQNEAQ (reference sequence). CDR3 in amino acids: CASSLMGLTDTQYF. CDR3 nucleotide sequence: TGTGCCAGCAGCTTAATGGGACTTACAGATACGCAGTATTTT.

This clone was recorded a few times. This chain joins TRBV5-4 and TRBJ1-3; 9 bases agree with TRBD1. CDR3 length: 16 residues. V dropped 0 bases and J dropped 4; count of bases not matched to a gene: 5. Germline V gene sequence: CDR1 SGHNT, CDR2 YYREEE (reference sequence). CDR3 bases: TGTGCCAGCAGCTTGGGCGGGACAGGGAGAGGAAACACCATATATTTT. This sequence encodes CASSLGGTGRGNTIYF.

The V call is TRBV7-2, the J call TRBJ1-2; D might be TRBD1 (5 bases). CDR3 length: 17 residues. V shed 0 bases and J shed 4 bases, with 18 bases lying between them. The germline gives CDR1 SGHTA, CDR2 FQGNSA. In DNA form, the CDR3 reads TGTGCCAGCAGCTTAGCGCCCTCGTCCGGGACGTCCTATGGCTACACCTTC. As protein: CASSLAPSSGTSYGYTF.

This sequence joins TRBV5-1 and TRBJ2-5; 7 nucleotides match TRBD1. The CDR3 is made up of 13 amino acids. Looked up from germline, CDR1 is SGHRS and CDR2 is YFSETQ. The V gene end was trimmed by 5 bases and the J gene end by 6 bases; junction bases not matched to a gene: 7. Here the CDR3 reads CASSDEGAKTQYF. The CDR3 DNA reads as TGCGCCAGCAGTGACGAGGGGGCGAAGACCCAGTACTTC. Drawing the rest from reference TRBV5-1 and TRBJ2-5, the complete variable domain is KAGVTQTPRYLIKTRGQQVTLSCSPISGHRSVSWYQQTPGQGLQFLFEYFSETQRNKGNFPGRFSGRQFSNSRSEMNVSTLELGDSALYLCASSDEGAKTQYFGPGTRLLVL.

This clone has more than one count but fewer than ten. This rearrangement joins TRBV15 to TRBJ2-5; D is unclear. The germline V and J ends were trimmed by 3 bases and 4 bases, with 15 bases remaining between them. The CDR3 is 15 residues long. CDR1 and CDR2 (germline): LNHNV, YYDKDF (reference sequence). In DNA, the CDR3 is TGTGCCACCAGCAGTCTTATGAGGAAGTCAGAGACCCAGTACTTC. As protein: CATSSLMRKSETQYF.

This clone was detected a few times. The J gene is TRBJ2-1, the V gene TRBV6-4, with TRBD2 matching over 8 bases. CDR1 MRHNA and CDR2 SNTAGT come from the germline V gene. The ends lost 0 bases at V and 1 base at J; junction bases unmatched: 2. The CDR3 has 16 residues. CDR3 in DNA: TGTGCCAGCAGTGACTCCGGCGGGGGGTCCTACAATGAGCAGTTCTTC. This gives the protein CASSDSGGGSYNEQFF.

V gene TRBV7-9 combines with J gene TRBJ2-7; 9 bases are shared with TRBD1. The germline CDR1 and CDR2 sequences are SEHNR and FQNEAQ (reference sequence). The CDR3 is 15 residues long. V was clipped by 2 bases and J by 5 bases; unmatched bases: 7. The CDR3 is CASSLMGQGRHEQYF. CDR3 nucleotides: TGTGCCAGCAGCTTAATGGGACAGGGTCGACACGAGCAGTACTTC.

The CDR3 DNA reads as TGTGCCAGCAGCCAAGATGGTACGTCGACTAGCCCCTACGAGCAGTACTTC. The encoded protein is CASSQDGTSTSPYEQYF. The rearrangement uses TRBV4-2 and TRBJ2-7; the match to TRBD2 covers 7 bases. The CDR3 loop spans 17 amino acids. The J segment lost 2 bases and the V segment lost 0 bases, leaving 10 bases of the junction unmatched. From germline, CDR1 is LGHNA and CDR2 YNFKEQ.